The subject of this entry is one T cell receptor beta chain. Data came from immunoSEQ multiplex PCR; TCRdb stores just in-frame clones and leaves some out. The table includes under 200,000 clones, approximately 86% detected once. The data were taken from a study of blood T cell repertoires in COVID-19. The V gene's germline CDR1 is SEHNR and CDR2 FQNEAQ (reference sequence). This CDR3 region has 18 residues. The ends were cut back, 1 base at V and 6 bases at J, with 24 bases in the middle. The TCR was taken from a man between 60 and 75 years old with acute or convalescent COVID-19. Sequencing was performed on peripheral blood. The V gene is TRBV7-9, the J gene TRBJ2-5; possibly TRBD2 for D (6 bases). This chain's CDR3 is CASSLGRATGTPGKTQYF. The CDR3 region has the DNA TGTGCCAGCAGCTTAGGGAGGGCCACCGGGACCCCGGGAAAGACCCAGTACTTC.